This T cell receptor beta chain appears in the sequencing data of a study of response to subunit inactivated influenza vaccine. Overall study findings and caveats: It was the authors' suggestion that each seasonal influenza vaccination recruits few new T cells.

This clonotype appeared a few times. Antigen specificity is unknown. TCRdb recomputed calls from the RT-PCR reads with MiXCR, one row per CDR3 protein. The sample has over 750,000 distinct CDR3 sequences, roughly 20% seen once; the top ten hold more than 8.5%. The CDR3 is 15 amino acids. J lost 3 bases, V lost 5 bases, and 7 bases had no gene match. Germline CDR1 is DFQATT and CDR2 is SNEGSKA (reference sequence). This TCR was sampled from a man in his fifties or sixties who received an inactivated influenza vaccine. The sequences come from PBMCs from blood, collected about 5 days after vaccination. J is TRBJ1-5 and V is TRBV20-1; 10 bases line up with TRBD1. CDR3 sequence: CSAPRTGGVNQPQHF. The CDR3 bases are TGCAGTGCTCCTCGGACAGGGGGTGTCAATCAGCCCCAGCATTTT.